These T cell receptor beta chains were read from a single sample in a study of T cell responses to AZD1222 COVID-19 vaccine. Clones were read by immunoSEQ multiplex PCR, and TCRdb kept only the in-frame ones, dropping some. The sample has about 60,000 clones, more than 75% seen once; the top ten hold 16%. The sequences come from peripheral blood, collected on day 0 of AZD1222 vaccination. The receptors derive from an adult in good health. Both conserved end residues are part of each CDR3.

TRBV7-2 | CASSIQSGLLQETQYF
TRBV7-2 | CASSLGQRVGEQYF
TRBV11-2 | CASSLDGGFSRDYGYTF
TRBV28 | CASSWATLVYGYTF
TRBV6-1 | CASTASDQPQHF
TRBV28 | CASSLILDSNQPQHF
TRBV3-1/TRBV3-2 | CASSQDPGLQETQYF
TRBV28 | CASSFDPTDNRNTQYF
TRBV9 | CASSAPVGLEGGRWHNEQFF
TRBV6-5 | CASTFEGYGANVLTF
TRBV30 | CAWRALGRVSYEQYF
TRBV29-1 | CSGGQGYEQYF
TRBV13 | CASSFNTEAFF
TRBV4-3 | CASNRGQGAYGYTF
TRBV7-2 | CASSSDRGRTNEQFF
TRBV18 | CASSRGLAGATDTQYF
TRBV7-3 | CALGGSRGDTQYF
TRBV3-1/TRBV3-2 | CASSQGLAGGYNEQFF
TRBV5-4 | CASSLGRSTDTQYF
TRBV3-1/TRBV3-2 | CASSQAGTDQPQHF
TRBV4-1 | CASSQETGRNEQFF
TRBV3-1/TRBV3-2 | CASSQPGQGLDYTF
TRBV4-2 | CASSRGGDQPQHF
TRBV5-4 | CASSSSSGVLYGYTF
TRBV28 | CASSPSTGEQSPLHF
TRBV27 | CASSTEKSTDTQYF
TRBV5-1 | CASSFRRQTSTDTQYF
TRBV12-2 | CASRLRFLWFPYLETQYF
TRBV7-8 | CASSTSVGTPMNTEAFF
TRBV3-1/TRBV3-2 | CASSPGLALDNEQFF
TRBV6-5 | CASSLETLGTEAFF
TRBV3-1/TRBV3-2 | CASSTRDRGFYEQYF
TRBV9 | CASSATRSRAEQFF
TRBV28 | CASRLAGVIEQYF
TRBV19 | CASSIRGFNVPRVTSGRADTQYF
TRBV4-3 | CASSQGVTSAYEQYF
TRBV3-1/TRBV3-2 | CASSQGLPLDEQFF
TRBV5-8 | CASSPRFGGWDTEAFF
TRBV5-8 | CASSLTQILYGYTF
TRBV18 | CASSPAGLATREQYF
TRBV19 | CASSGVLGYGYTF
TRBV6-5 | CASRLRTTQGEQYF
TRBV14 | CASSDHYEQYF
TRBV5-1 | CASSPRTSGDYNEQFF
TRBV2 | CASRSGTNTDTQYF
TRBV6-5 | CASSYSGRNTEAFF
TRBV18 | CASSPSRTEAFF
TRBV14 | CASSLFWDYLREEQYF
TRBV30 | CAWRWGKLYGYTF
TRBV21-1 | CAIQTGTNEPEAFF
TRBV19 | CASSQSGRAKSEEQYF
TRBV7-8 | CASSPGQGSGQPQHF
TRBV20-1 | CTGPLGTEAFF
TRBV27 | CASSKGYNEQFF
TRBV30 | CAWTRQGGDGYTF
TRBV5-6 | CASSITGDSWGTQYF
TRBV4-3 | CASSQDTSYEQYF
TRBV30 | CAWGTGVYEQYF
TRBV28 | CASTVGQRYSGANVLTF